This entry features one T cell receptor (beta chain) sequence. Its antigen is unidentified. The data originate from a study of regulatory T cells in long-lasting Graves disease. General study results and limits: Accuracy may have suffered from the small sample size.

The CDR3 runs to 13 residues. Per germline, CDR1 SEHNR and CDR2 FQNEAQ (reference sequence). Trimming stripped 1 base from V and 4 bases from J, with 7 bases between. This sample's time point: persistent/refractory GD, antithyroid drugs over 5 years with positive TRAb. Extracted PBMC RNA gave rise to the TCR library. TCR beta libraries were built with iRepertoire HTBI primers and Arm-PCR of CDR3 regions. One entry per CDR3 protein results from TCRdb running MiXCR on the multiplex PCR reads. This sample carries 700,000 or so distinct CDR3 sequences, about 32% of them seen once, and the ten largest clones take about two fifths.

This chain connects TRBV7-9 to TRBJ1-1; D remains ambiguous. Sequenced here: peripheral blood mononuclear cells (PBMCs), sampled when the disease was refractory, from a patient treated with antithyroid drugs. The sequence was obtained from a female donor with Graves disease. For the CDR3, the DNA is TGTGCCAGCAGCTTAGTATCGGTCACTGAAGCTTTCTTT. It yields the protein CASSLVSVTEAFF.